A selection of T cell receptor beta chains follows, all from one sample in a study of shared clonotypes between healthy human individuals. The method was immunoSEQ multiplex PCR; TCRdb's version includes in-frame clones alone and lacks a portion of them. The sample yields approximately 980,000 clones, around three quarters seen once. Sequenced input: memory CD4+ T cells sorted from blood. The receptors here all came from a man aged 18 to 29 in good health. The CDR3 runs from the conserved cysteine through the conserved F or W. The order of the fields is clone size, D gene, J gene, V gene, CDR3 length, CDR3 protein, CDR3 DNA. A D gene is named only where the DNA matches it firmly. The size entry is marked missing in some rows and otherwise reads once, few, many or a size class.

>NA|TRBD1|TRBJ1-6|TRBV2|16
CASSERTSTGDSPLHF
TGTGCCAGCAGTGAAAGAACGTCGACAGGGGATTCACCCCTCCACTTT
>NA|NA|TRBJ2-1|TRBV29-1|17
CSVEDWAAGGYQLAQFF
TGCAGCGTTGAAGATTGGGCCGCCGGGGGTTATCAGCTTGCGCAGTTCTTC
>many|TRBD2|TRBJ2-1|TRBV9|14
CASSSIAGDNEQFF
TGTGCCAGCAGTTCCATAGCGGGGGACAATGAGCAGTTCTTC
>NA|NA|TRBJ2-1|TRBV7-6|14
CASSLGWDFNEQFF
TGTGCCAGCAGCTTAGGGTGGGACTTTAATGAGCAGTTCTTC
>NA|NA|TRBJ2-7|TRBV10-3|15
CAISEGAGKSHEQYF
TGTGCCATCAGTGAGGGTGCAGGGAAATCCCACGAGCAGTACTTC
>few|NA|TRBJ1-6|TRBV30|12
CAWNRNNSPLHF
TGTGCCTGGAACAGGAACAATTCACCCCTCCACTTT
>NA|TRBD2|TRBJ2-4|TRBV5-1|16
CASSMTSGVAKNIQYF
TGCGCCAGCAGCATGACTAGCGGGGTAGCCAAAAACATTCAGTACTTC
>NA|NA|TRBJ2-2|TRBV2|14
CASSEAGGPGELFF
TGTGCCAGCAGTGAAGCGGGGGGGCCCGGGGAGCTGTTTTTT
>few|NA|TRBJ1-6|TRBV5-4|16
CASSLAQGSGNSPLHF
TGTGCCAGCAGCTTGGCCCAGGGCTCGGGGAATTCACCCCTCCACTTT
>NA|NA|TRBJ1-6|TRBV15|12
CATSLRNSPLHF
TGTGCCACCAGCTTACGGAATTCACCCCTCCACTTT
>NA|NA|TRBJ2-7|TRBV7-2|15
CASSAGGGTSYEQYF
TGTGCCAGCAGCGCAGGGGGGGGGACCTCCTACGAGCAGTACTTC
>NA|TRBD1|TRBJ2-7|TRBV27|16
CASRPTGKVASYEQYF
TGTGCCAGCAGGCCGACAGGGAAGGTCGCCTCCTACGAGCAGTACTTC
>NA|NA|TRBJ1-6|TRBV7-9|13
CASSLGTNSPLHF
TGTGCCAGCAGCTTAGGGACAAATTCACCCCTCCACTTT
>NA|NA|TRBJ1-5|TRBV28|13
CASSLNPNQPQHF
TGTGCCAGCAGTTTAAACCCGAATCAGCCCCAGCATTTT
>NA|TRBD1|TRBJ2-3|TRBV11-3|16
CASSLADRGRSDTQYF
TGTGCCAGCAGCTTGGCGGACAGGGGGCGTTCAGATACGCAGTATTTT
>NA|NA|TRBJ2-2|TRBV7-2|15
CASSPNINRAGELFF
TGTGCCAGCAGCCCCAACATAAATCGCGCCGGGGAGCTGTTTTTT
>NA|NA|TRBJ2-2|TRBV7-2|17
CASSLVGWADGTGELFF
TGTGCCAGCAGCTTAGTTGGATGGGCGGACGGCACCGGGGAGCTGTTTTTT
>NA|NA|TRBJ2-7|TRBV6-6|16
CASSYYSLKGGYEQYF
TGTGCCAGCAGTTACTATTCCCTGAAGGGCGGATACGAGCAGTACTTC
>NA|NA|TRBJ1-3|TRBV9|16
CASSVGGDFSGNTIYF
TGTGCCAGCAGCGTAGGAGGCGACTTCTCGGGAAACACCATATATTTT
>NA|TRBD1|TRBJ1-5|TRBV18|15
CASSSQGGGNQPQHF
TGTGCCAGCTCCTCACAGGGGGGAGGCAATCAGCCCCAGCATTTT
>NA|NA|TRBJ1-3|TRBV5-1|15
CASSLEGQGGNTIYF
TGCGCCAGCAGCTTGGAAGGGCAGGGAGGAAACACCATATATTTT
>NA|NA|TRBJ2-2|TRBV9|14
CASSVGSFTGELFF
TGTGCCAGCAGCGTCGGATCGTTCACCGGGGAGCTGTTTTTT
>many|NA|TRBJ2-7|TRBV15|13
CATSMDSKNEQYF
TGTGCCACCAGCATGGACAGCAAAAACGAGCAGTACTTC
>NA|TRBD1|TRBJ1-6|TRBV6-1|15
CASSETGIYNSPLHF
TGTGCCAGCAGTGAGACAGGGATCTATAATTCACCCCTCCACTTT
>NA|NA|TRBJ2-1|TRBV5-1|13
CASSPDFYNEQFF
TGCGCCAGCAGCCCGGACTTCTACAATGAGCAGTTCTTC
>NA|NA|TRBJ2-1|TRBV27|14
CASSFVARYNEQFF
TGTGCCAGCAGTTTTGTCGCGAGATACAATGAGCAGTTCTTC
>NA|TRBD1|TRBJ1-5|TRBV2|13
CASSEQGGQPQHF
TGTGCCAGCAGTGAACAGGGGGGTCAGCCCCAGCATTTT
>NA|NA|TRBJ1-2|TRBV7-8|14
CASSFSHDRVGYTF
TGTGCCAGCAGCTTTAGCCACGATAGGGTCGGCTACACCTTC
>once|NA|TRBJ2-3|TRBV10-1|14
CASSEQGGGNTQYF
TGCGCCAGCAGTGAACAAGGGGGGGGAAATACGCAGTATTTT
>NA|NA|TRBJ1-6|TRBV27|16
CASKKGEKSYNSPLHF
TGTGCCAGCAAGAAGGGGGAGAAGTCCTATAATTCACCCCTCCACTTT
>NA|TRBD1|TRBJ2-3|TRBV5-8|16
CASSLGRQGIPDTQYF
TGTGCCAGCAGCTTGGGGAGACAGGGTATACCAGATACGCAGTATTTT
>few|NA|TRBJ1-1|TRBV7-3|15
CASSSRGRGEAEAFF
TGTGCCAGCAGCTCCAGGGGCAGGGGAGAGGCTGAAGCTTTCTTT
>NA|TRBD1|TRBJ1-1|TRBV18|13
CASSPQRDSEAFF
TGTGCCAGCTCACCACAGAGGGACAGTGAAGCTTTCTTT
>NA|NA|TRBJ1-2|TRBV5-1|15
CASSLEPSLTGGYTF
TGCGCCAGCAGCTTGGAACCTTCCCTGACAGGTGGCTACACCTTC
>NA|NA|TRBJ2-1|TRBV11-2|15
CASSLGEGSYNEQFF
TGTGCCAGCAGCTTAGGAGAGGGCTCCTACAATGAGCAGTTCTTC
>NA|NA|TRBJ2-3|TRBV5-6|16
CASTLPGIVSTDTQYF
TGTGCCAGCACCCTCCCCGGAATCGTGAGCACAGATACGCAGTATTTT
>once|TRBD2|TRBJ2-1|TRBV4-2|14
CASSQGLAGREQFF
TGTGCCAGCAGCCAAGGGCTAGCGGGGAGGGAGCAGTTCTTC
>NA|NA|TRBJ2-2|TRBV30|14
CAWTLLLSGGELFF
TGTGCCTGGACCCTACTGCTCAGTGGCGGGGAGCTGTTTTTT
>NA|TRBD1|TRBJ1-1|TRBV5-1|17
CASSLAGEGAPNTEAFF
TGCGCCAGCAGCTTGGCCGGCGAGGGGGCTCCGAACACTGAAGCTTTCTTT
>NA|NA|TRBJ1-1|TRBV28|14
CASSPSGRNTEAFF
TGTGCCAGCAGTCCCTCGGGACGAAACACTGAAGCTTTCTTT
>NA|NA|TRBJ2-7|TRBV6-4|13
CASSLERGYEQYF
TGTGCCAGCAGTTTGGAACGTGGATACGAGCAGTACTTC
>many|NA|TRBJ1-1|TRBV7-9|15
CASSLARAQNTEAFF
TGTGCCAGCAGCTTAGCAAGAGCCCAGAACACTGAAGCTTTCTTT
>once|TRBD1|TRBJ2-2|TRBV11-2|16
CASSSAGTGRTGELFF
TGTGCCAGCAGCTCTGCGGGGACAGGGAGAACCGGGGAGCTGTTTTTT
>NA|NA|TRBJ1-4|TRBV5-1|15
CASSSSGVPNEKLFF
TGCGCCAGCAGTTCATCGGGCGTCCCAAATGAAAAACTGTTTTTT
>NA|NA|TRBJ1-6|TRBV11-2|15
CASSLVGHKGSPLHF
TGTGCCAGCAGCTTAGTAGGTCACAAAGGGTCACCCCTCCACTTT
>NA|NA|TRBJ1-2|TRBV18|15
CASSPPGGRGYGYTF
TGTGCCAGCTCACCACCGGGTGGTCGGGGCTATGGCTACACCTTC
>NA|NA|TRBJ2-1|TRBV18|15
CASSPLSTNYNEQFF
TGTGCCAGCTCCCCGTTATCGACTAACTACAATGAGCAGTTCTTC
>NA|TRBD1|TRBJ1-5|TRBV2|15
CASSGTGGAGQPQHF
TGTGCCAGCAGTGGAACAGGGGGCGCTGGGCAGCCCCAGCATTTT
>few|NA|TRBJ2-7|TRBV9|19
CASSAGPQSTGANSYEQYF
TGTGCCAGCTCCGCCGGGCCACAGAGTACGGGAGCCAACTCCTACGAGCAGTACTTC
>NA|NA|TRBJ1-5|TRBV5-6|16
CASSLQGTLSNQPQHF
TGTGCCAGCAGCCTTCAGGGCACCCTTAGCAATCAGCCCCAGCATTTT
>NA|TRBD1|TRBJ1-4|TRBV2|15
CASSGQGLANEKLFF
TGTGCCAGCAGTGGACAGGGGCTGGCTAATGAAAAACTGTTTTTT
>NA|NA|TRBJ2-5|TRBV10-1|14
CASSQGGGQETQYF
TGCGCCAGCAGTCAAGGAGGGGGTCAAGAGACCCAGTACTTC
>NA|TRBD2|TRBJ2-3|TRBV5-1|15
CASSASGGLTDTQYF
TGCGCCAGCAGCGCCAGCGGGGGGCTCACAGATACGCAGTATTTT
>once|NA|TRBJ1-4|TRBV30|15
CAWSVIGKGIEKLFF
TGTGCCTGGAGTGTAATCGGGAAAGGAATTGAAAAACTGTTTTTT
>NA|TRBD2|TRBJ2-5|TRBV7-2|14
CASSSSGSQETQYF
TGTGCCAGCAGCTCTAGCGGGTCCCAAGAGACCCAGTACTTC